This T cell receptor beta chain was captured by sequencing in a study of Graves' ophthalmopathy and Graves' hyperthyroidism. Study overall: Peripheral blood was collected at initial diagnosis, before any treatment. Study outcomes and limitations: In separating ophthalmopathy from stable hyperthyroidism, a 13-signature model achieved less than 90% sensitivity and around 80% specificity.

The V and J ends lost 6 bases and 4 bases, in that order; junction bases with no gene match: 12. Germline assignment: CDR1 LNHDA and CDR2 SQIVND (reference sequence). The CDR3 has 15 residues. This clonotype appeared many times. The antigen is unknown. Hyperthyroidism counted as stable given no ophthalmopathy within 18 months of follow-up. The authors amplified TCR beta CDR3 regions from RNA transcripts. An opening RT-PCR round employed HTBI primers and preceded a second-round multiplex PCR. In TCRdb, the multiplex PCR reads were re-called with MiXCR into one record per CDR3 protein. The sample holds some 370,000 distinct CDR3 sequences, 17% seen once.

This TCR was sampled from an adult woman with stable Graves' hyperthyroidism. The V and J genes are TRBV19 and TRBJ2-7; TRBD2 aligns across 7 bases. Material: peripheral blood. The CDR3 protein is CASSKGRDGKYEQYF. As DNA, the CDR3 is TGTGCCAGTAGCAAAGGGAGGGACGGCAAGTACGAGCAGTACTTC.